The clone carrying this T cell receptor (beta chain) was seen more than once but under ten times. A read error may produce the germline difference seen at one junction end. Profiling relied on immunoSEQ multiplex PCR, and the TCRdb table lists in-frame clones only, not all of them. This table holds about 1,400 clones, roughly a fifth found once. The treatment: randomized to nivolumab then ipilimumab (arm A) or the reverse (arm B). Germline V gene data show CDR1 as MNHGY and CDR2 as SAAAGT. This CDR3 is 16 amino acids long. This sample was included in a study of sequential checkpoint blockade in melanoma. The overall study: 91 pretreatment tumor DNA samples were TCRβ immunosequenced. Matched biopsies came pretreatment and at week 13 for twenty-two patients.

The starting material was tumor tissue (inferred from file names), obtained from a patient given nivolumab and ipilimumab in sequence. The receptor was isolated from a human donor with melanoma. The chain employs TRBV6-8 and TRBJ2-1, with D unresolved. The DNA of the CDR3 is TGTGCCAGCAGTGACTCAGGTGGCGGCTCCTACAATGAGCAGTTCTTC. It is translated as CASSDSGGGSYNEQFF.